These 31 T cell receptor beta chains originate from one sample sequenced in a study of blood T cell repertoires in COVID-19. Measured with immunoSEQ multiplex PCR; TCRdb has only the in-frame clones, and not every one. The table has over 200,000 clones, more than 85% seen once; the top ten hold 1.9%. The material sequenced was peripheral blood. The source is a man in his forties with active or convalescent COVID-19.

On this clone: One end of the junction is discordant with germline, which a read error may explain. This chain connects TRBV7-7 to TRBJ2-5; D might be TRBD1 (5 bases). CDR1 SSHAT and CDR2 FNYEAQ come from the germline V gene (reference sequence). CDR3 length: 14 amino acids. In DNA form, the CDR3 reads TGTGCTAGCAGCTTAGCCGTTTCAGGGGAGACCCAGTACTTC. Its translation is CASSLAVSGETQYF. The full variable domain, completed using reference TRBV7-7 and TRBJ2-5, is GAGVSQSPRYKVTKRGQDVTLRCDPISSHATLYWYQQALGQGPEFLTYFNYEAQPDKSGLPSDRFSAERPEGSISTLTIQRTEQRDSAMYRCASSLAVSGETQYFGPGTRLLVL.

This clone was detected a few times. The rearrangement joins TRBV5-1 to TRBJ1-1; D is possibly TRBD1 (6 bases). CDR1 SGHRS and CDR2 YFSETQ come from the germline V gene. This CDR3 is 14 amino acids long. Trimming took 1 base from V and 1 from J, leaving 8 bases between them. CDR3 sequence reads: CASSLQGRNTEAFF. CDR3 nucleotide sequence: TGCGCCAGCAGCTTGCAGGGGCGGAACACTGAAGCTTTCTTT.

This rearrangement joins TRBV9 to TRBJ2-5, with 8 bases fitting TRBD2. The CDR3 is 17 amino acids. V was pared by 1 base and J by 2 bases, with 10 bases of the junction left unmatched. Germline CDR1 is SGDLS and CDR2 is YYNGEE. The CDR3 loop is CASSVSPGLVVQETQYF. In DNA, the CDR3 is TGTGCCAGCAGCGTATCTCCGGGACTAGTGGTGCAAGAGACCCAGTACTTC.

The CDR3 sequence: CASSRTGTGDEQYF. Written as DNA, the CDR3 is TGTGCCAGCAGCAGGACCGGGACAGGGGACGAGCAGTACTTC. This rearrangement joins TRBV5-4 to TRBJ2-7, with 10 bases fitting TRBD1. This CDR3 region has 14 residues. Germline-derived CDR1 and CDR2 are SGHNT and YYREEE (reference sequence). The V gene end was trimmed by 4 bases and the J gene end by 5 bases; junction bases not matched to a gene: 6. Full variable domain (outside the CDR3, taken from reference TRBV5-4 and TRBJ2-7): ETGVTQSPTHLIKTRGQQVTLRCSSQSGHNTVSWYQQALGQGPQFIFQYYREEENGRGNFPPRFSGLQFPNYSSELNVNALELDDSALYLCASSRTGTGDEQYFGPGTRLTVT.

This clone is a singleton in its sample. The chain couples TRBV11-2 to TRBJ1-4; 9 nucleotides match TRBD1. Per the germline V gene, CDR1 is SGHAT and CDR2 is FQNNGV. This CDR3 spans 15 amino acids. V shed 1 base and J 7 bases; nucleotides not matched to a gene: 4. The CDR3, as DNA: TGTGCCAGCAGCTTAGTGACAGGGGGTACTGAAAAACTGTTTTTT. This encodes CASSLVTGGTEKLFF. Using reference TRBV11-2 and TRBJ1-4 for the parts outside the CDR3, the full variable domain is EAGVAQSPRYKIIEKRQSVAFWCNPISGHATLYWYQQILGQGPKLLIQFQNNGVVDDSQLPKDRFSAERLKGVDSTLKIQPAKLEDSAVYLCASSLVTGGTEKLFFGSGTQLSVL.

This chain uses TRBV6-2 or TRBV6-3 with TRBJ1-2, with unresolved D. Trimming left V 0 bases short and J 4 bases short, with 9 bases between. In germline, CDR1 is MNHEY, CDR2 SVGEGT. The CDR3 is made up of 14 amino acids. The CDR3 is CASSYSRPPYGYTF. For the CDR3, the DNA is TGTGCCAGCAGTTACTCGCGTCCTCCCTATGGCTACACCTTC.

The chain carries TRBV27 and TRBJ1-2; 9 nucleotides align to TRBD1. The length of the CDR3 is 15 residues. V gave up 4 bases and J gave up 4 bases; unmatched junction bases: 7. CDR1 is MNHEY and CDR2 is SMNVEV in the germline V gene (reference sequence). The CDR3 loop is CASSSAPDRGYGYTF. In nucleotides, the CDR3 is TGTGCCAGCAGTTCCGCCCCGGACAGGGGCTATGGCTACACCTTC.

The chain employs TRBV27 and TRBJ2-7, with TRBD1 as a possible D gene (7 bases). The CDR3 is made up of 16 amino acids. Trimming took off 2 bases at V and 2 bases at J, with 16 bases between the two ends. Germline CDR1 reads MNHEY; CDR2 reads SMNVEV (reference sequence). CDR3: CASSLRGDRETYEQYF. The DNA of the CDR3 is TGTGCCAGCAGTTTAAGGGGGGACAGAGAGACCTACGAGCAGTACTTC.

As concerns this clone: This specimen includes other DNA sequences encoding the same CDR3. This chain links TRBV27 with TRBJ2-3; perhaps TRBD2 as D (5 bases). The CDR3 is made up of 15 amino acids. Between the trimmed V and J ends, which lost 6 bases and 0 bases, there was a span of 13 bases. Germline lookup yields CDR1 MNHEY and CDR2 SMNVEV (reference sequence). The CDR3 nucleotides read TGTGCCAGCAGGAAGAGGGAAACTAGCACAGATACGCAGTATTTT. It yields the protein CASRKRETSTDTQYF.

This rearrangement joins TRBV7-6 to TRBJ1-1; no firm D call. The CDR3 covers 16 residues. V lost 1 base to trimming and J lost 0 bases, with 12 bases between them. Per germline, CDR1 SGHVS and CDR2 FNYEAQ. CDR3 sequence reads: CASSLGRGEMNTEAFF. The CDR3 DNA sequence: TGTGCCAGCAGCTTAGGAAGAGGTGAGATGAACACTGAAGCTTTCTTT. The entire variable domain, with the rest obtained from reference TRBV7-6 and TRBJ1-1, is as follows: GAGVSQSPRYKVTKRGQDVALRCDPISGHVSLYWYRQALGQGPEFLTYFNYEAQQDKSGLPNDRFSAERPEGSISTLTIQRTEQRDSAMYRCASSLGRGEMNTEAFFGQGTRLTVV.

The CDR3 DNA follows: TGTGCCAGCTCATCCACAGGGTTGGAAAACTATGGCTACACCTTC. This codes for CASSSTGLENYGYTF. J is TRBJ1-2 and V is TRBV18; the D gene is possibly TRBD1 (6 bases). The CDR3 has 15 residues. V was pared by 5 bases and J by 2 bases, with 15 bases between. From germline, CDR1 is KGHSH and CDR2 LQKENI. The complete variable domain, with remaining parts taken from reference TRBV18 and TRBJ1-2, reads NAGVMQNPRHLVRRRGQEARLRCSPMKGHSHVYWYRQLPEEGLKFMVYLQKENIIDESGMPKERFSAEFPKEGPSILRIQQVVRGDSAAYFCASSSTGLENYGYTFGSGTRLTVV.

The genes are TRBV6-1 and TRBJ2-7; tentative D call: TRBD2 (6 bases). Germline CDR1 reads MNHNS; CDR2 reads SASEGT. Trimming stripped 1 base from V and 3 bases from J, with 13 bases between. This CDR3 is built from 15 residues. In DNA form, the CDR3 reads TGTGCCAGCAGTGAAGGCATGGGGGGAATCTACGAGCAGTACTTC. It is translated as CASSEGMGGIYEQYF.

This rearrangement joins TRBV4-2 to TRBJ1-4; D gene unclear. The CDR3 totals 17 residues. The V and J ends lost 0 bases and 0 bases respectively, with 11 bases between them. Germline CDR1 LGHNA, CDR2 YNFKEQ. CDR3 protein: CASSQDITPPTNEKLFF. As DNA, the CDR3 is TGTGCCAGCAGCCAAGATATCACTCCACCAACTAATGAAAAACTGTTTTTT.

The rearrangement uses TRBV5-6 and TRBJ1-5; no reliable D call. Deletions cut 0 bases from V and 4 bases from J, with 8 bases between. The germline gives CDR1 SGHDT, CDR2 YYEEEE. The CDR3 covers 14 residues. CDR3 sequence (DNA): TGTGCCAGCAGCTTGGGGTCCAGGAATCAGCCCCAGCATTTT. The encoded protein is CASSLGSRNQPQHF.

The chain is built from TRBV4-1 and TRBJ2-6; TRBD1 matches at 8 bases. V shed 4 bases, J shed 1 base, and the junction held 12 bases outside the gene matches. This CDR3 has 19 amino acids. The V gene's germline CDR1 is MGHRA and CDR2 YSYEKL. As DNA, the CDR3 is TGCGCCAGCAGCCCCACCCGCGCAGGGGGCGAATCTGGGGCCAACGTCCTGACTTTC. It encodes CASSPTRAGGESGANVLTF.

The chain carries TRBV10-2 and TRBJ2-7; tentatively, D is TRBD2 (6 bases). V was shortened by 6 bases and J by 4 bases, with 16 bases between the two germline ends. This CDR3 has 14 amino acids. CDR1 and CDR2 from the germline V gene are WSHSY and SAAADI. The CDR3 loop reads CASSFLGRLYEQYF. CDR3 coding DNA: TGCGCCAGCAGCTTCCTTGGGAGGCTATACGAGCAGTACTTC.

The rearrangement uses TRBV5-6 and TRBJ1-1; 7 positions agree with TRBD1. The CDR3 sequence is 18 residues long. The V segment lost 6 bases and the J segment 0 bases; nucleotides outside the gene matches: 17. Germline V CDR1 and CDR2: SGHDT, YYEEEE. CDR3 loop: CASTSHRGQSILNTEAFF. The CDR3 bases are TGTGCCAGCACCTCTCACAGGGGACAGAGTATTTTGAACACTGAAGCTTTCTTT.

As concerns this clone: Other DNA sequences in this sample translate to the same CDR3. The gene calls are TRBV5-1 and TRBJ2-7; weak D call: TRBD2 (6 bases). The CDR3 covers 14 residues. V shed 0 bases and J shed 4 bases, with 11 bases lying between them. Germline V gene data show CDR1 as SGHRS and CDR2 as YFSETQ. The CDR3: CASSLGPGGYEQYF. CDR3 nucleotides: TGCGCCAGCAGCTTGGGCCCCGGGGGTTACGAGCAGTACTTC.

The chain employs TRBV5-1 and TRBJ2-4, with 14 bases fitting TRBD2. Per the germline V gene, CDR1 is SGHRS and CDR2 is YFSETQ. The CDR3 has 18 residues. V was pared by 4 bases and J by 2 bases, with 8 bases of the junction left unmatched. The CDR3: CASSPGLAGAVTKNIQYF. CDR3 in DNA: TGCGCCAGCAGCCCGGGACTAGCGGGAGCGGTGACCAAAAACATTCAGTACTTC.

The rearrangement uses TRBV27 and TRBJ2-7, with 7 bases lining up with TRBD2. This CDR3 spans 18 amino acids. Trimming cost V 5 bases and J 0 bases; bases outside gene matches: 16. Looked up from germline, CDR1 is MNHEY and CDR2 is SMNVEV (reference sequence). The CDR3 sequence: CASSPTGATSPFSYEQYF. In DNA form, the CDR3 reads TGTGCCAGCAGTCCAACTGGGGCGACTAGCCCTTTCTCCTACGAGCAGTACTTC.

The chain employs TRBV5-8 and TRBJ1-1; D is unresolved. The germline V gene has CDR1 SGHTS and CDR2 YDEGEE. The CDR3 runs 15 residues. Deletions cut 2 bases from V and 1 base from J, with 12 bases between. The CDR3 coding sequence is TGTGCCAGCAGCTTTGACTTGGGGAGGAACACTGAAGCTTTCTTT. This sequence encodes CASSFDLGRNTEAFF.

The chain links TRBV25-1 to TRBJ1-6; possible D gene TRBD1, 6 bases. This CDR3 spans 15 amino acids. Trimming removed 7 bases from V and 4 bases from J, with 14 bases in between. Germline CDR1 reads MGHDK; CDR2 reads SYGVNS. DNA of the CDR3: TGTGCCAGCACCCCCTCCAGGGGATATAATTCACCCCTCCACTTT. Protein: CASTPSRGYNSPLHF.

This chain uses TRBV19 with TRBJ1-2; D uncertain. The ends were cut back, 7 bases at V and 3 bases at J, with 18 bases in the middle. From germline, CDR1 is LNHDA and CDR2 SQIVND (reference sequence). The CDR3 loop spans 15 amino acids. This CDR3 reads CASTQYLVPHYGYTF. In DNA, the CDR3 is TGTGCCAGTACCCAATACTTGGTTCCTCACTATGGCTACACCTTC.

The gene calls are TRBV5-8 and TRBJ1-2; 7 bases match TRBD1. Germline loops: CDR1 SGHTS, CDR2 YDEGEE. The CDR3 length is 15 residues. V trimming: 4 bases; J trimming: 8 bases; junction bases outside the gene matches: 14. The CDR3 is CASSPTGIPAGGYTF. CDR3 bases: TGTGCCAGCAGCCCGACAGGGATCCCGGCGGGGGGCTACACCTTC. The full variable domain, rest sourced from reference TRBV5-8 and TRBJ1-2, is EAGVTQSPTHLIKTRGQQATLRCSPISGHTSVYWYQQALGLGLQFLLWYDEGEERNRGNFPPRFSGRQFPNYSSELNVNALELEDSALYLCASSPTGIPAGGYTFGSGTRLTVV.

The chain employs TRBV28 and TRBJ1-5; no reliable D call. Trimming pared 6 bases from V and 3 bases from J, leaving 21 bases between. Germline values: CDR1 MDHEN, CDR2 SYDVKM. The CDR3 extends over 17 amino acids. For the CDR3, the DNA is TGTGCCAGCAGCTTTTCCCACGACCGGGTCCTCAATCAGCCCCAGCATTTT. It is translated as CASSFSHDRVLNQPQHF.

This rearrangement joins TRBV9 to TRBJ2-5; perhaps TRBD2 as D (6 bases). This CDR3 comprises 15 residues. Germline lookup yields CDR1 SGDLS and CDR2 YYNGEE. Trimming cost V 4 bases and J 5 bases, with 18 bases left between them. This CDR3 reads CASSPGTPRSETQYF. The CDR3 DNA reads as TGTGCCAGCAGCCCCGGGACTCCCCGGTCGGAGACCCAGTACTTC. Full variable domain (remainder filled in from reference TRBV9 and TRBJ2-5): DSGVTQTPKHLITATGQRVTLRCSPRSGDLSVYWYQQSLDQGLQFLIQYYNGEERAKGNILERFSAQQFPDLHSELNLSSLELGDSALYFCASSPGTPRSETQYFGPGTRLLVL.

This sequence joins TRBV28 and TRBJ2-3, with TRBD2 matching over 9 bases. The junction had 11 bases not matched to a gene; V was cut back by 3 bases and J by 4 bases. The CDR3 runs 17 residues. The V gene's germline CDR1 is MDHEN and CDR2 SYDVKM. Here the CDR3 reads CASSLWAAGGRADTQYF. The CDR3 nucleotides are TGTGCCAGCAGTTTGTGGGCAGCGGGAGGTCGGGCAGATACGCAGTATTTT. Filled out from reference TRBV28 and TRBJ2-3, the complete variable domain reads DVKVTQSSRYLVKRTGEKVFLECVQDMDHENMFWYRQDPGLGLRLIYFSYDVKMKEKGDIPEGYSVSREKKERFSLILESASTNQTSMYLCASSLWAAGGRADTQYFGPGTRLTVL.

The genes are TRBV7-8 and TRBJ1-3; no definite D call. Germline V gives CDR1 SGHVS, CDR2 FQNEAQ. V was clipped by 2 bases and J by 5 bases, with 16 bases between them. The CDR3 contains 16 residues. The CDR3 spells CASSLTTGSKRNTIYF. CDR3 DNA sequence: TGTGCCAGCAGCTTAACTACGGGTTCCAAAAGAAACACCATATATTTT.

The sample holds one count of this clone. The CDR3 here is CASSSPMQTGNQPQHF. As DNA, the CDR3 is TGTGCCAGCAGTTCCCCCATGCAGACAGGGAATCAGCCCCAGCATTTT. The chain combines TRBV28 with TRBJ1-5; the match to TRBD1 covers 7 bases. The V gene end was trimmed by 4 bases and the J gene end by 4 bases; junction bases not matched to a gene: 10. Germline V gives CDR1 MDHEN, CDR2 SYDVKM. The length of the CDR3 is 16 residues.

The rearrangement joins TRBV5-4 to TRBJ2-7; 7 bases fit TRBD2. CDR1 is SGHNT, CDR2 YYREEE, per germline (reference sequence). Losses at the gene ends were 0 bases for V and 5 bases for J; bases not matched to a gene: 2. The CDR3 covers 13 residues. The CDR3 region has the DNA TGTGCCAGCAGCTTGGTAAGCGGGAACGAGCAGTACTTC. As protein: CASSLVSGNEQYF. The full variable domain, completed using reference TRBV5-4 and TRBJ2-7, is ETGVTQSPTHLIKTRGQQVTLRCSSQSGHNTVSWYQQALGQGPQFIFQYYREEENGRGNFPPRFSGLQFPNYSSELNVNALELDDSALYLCASSLVSGNEQYFGPGTRLTVT.

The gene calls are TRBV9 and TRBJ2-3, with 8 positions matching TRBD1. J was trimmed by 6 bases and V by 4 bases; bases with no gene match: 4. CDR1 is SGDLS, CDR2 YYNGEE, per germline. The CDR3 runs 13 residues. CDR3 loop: CASSIHRGDTQYF. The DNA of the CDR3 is TGTGCCAGCAGCATCCACAGGGGGGATACGCAGTATTTT.